Following are 27 T cell receptor beta chains from one sample sequenced in a study of beta chain features in type 1 diabetes. General study points: Significant though moderate, a shortening of TCRB CDR3s appeared in all four CD4+ subsets of Type 1 diabetes patients.

The antigens these receptors bind are not known. All of the isolated RNA was reverse transcribed, so expressed TCRB transcripts were sequenced. Here immunoSEQ multiplex PCR was the method, and the copy in TCRdb shows in-frame clones only, minus some. The table lists over 100,000 clones, about 17% of them singletons, with under 2.5% in the top ten. Material: central memory CD4+ T cells from blood. These receptors all come from a man aged 25 to 45 with type 1 diabetes.

V usage is TRBV5-4 and J usage is TRBJ2-3; 7 bases line up with TRBD1. Trimming cost V 5 bases and J 2 bases; bases outside gene matches: 2. The CDR3 runs 13 residues. From germline, CDR1 is SGHNT and CDR2 YYREEE (reference sequence). CDR3 region: CASRDRYTDTQYF. The DNA of the CDR3 is TGTGCCAGCAGGGACAGGTACACAGATACGCAGTATTTT. The full variable domain, its missing parts supplied by reference TRBV5-4 and TRBJ2-3, is ETGVTQSPTHLIKTRGQQVTLRCSSQSGHNTVSWYQQALGQGPQFIFQYYREEENGRGNFPPRFSGLQFPNYSSELNVNALELDDSALYLCASRDRYTDTQYFGPGTRLTVL.

The chain links TRBV9 to TRBJ2-2, with no clear D. In germline, CDR1 is SGDLS, CDR2 YYNGEE. The V gene lost 0 bases and the J gene lost 5 bases, with 11 bases spanning the gap. The CDR3 runs to 15 residues. The CDR3 reads CASSVGNPGTGELFF. The CDR3 DNA is TGTGCCAGCAGCGTAGGTAACCCCGGTACCGGGGAGCTGTTTTTT.

In its sample, this clone was seen a few times. The chain carries TRBV25-1 and TRBJ2-3; unclear D gene. Trimming removed 5 bases from V and 5 bases from J, with 11 bases in between. This CDR3 has 13 residues. Germline values: CDR1 MGHDK, CDR2 SYGVNS. CDR3 bases: TGTGCCAGCAGTACCCAGGAACTAGATACGCAGTATTTT. This gives the protein CASSTQELDTQYF.

This clone has at least ten counts. The J gene is TRBJ2-5, the V gene TRBV29-1, with 9 bases that match TRBD1. The CDR3 loop spans 13 amino acids. CDR1 SQVTM and CDR2 ANQGSEA come from the germline V gene. The V and J ends lost 6 bases and 2 bases, in that order; junction bases with no gene match: 4. CDR3 residues: CSVGTGRQETQYF. The CDR3 DNA reads as TGCAGCGTGGGGACAGGGAGACAAGAGACCCAGTACTTC.

This clone was observed a handful of times. The chain couples TRBV19 to TRBJ1-6; D uncertain. The CDR3 runs 12 residues. V was trimmed by 4 bases and J by 8 bases, leaving 6 bases between them. Germline V gene data show CDR1 as LNHDA and CDR2 as SQIVND (reference sequence). The CDR3 bases are TGTGCCAGTAGTAGGGTGGATTCACCCCTCCACTTT. Its protein product is CASSRVDSPLHF.

This clone was seen only a few times. The gene calls are TRBV7-9 and TRBJ2-7; TRBD1 agrees at 7 bases. CDR3 length equals 16 residues. Germline V gene sequence: CDR1 SEHNR, CDR2 FQNEAQ (reference sequence). J lost 0 bases, V lost 0 bases, and 5 bases had no gene match. CDR3 protein: CASSLALGQSSYEQYF. The CDR3 DNA reads TGTGCCAGCAGCTTAGCGCTGGGACAGAGCTCCTACGAGCAGTACTTC.

The chain couples TRBV16 to TRBJ2-5; the D gene is possibly TRBD2 (6 bases). Germline CDR1 is KGHSY and CDR2 is FQNENV. The V end was cut by 0 bases, the J end by 2 bases, with 10 bases between. The CDR3 is made up of 15 amino acids. The CDR3 bases are TGTGCCAGCAGCCAATCGTCGGGGGAACAAGAGACCCAGTACTTC. Translated: CASSQSSGEQETQYF.

This clone turned up a few times. The gene calls are TRBV7-9 and TRBJ2-5, with 8 bases fitting TRBD1. CDR3 length: 15 residues. The germline CDR1 and CDR2 sequences are SEHNR and FQNEAQ (reference sequence). V dropped 2 bases and J dropped 4; count of bases not matched to a gene: 6. The CDR3: CASSLMTGEGETQYF. In DNA, the CDR3 is TGTGCCAGCAGCTTAATGACAGGGGAAGGAGAGACCCAGTACTTC.

This clone was seen a handful of times. The chain is built from TRBV10-3 and TRBJ2-7, with TRBD2 matching 7 bases. Germline CDR1 ENHRY, CDR2 SYGVKD. This CDR3 is 14 amino acids long. Trimming cost V 3 bases and J 4 bases; bases outside gene matches: 6. The CDR3 nucleotides are TGTGCCATCAGTGACGCGGGGAGGGGATACGAGCAGTACTTC. Amino acid sequence: CAISDAGRGYEQYF.

This clone turned up a few times. Compared with germline, one end of the junction differs, possibly owing to a read error. The chain recombines TRBV7-2 with TRBJ2-7; 9 positions agree with TRBD2. The CDR3 is made up of 12 amino acids. Germline loops: CDR1 SGHTA, CDR2 FQGNSA. The DNA of the CDR3 is TGTGCCAGCAGCCTAGCGGGGCGGGAGCAGTACTTC. Protein sequence: CASSLAGREQYF.

The V and J genes are TRBV7-9 and TRBJ2-7, with TRBD1 matching over 9 bases. CDR3 length: 14 amino acids. Losses at the gene ends were 3 bases for V and 2 bases for J; bases not matched to a gene: 2. Germline V gene lookup returns CDR1 SEHNR and CDR2 FQNEAQ (reference sequence). The CDR3 region is CASSFGQGPYEQYF. CDR3 DNA sequence: TGTGCCAGCAGCTTCGGACAGGGGCCCTACGAGCAGTACTTC.

V gene TRBV4-1 combines with J gene TRBJ2-1; D gene unclear. Germline CDR1 reads MGHRA; CDR2 reads YSYEKL. Trimming took off 4 bases at V and 0 bases at J, with 10 bases between the two ends. The CDR3 is made up of 15 amino acids. CDR3 region: CASSRDTSSYNEQFF. CDR3 nucleotides: TGCGCCAGCAGCCGAGACACGAGCTCCTACAATGAGCAGTTCTTC.

The chain links TRBV9 to TRBJ2-7, with D tentatively TRBD1 or TRBD2 (5 bases each). Trimming took 9 bases from V and 2 from J, leaving 21 bases between them. This CDR3 is built from 15 residues. The germline gives CDR1 SGDLS, CDR2 YYNGEE. The CDR3 DNA is TGTGCCAAGAGCTTACCGGGACCTCTAACCTACGAGCAGTACTTC. As protein: CAKSLPGPLTYEQYF.

As for this clone: This same CDR3 is encoded by further DNA sequences in the sample. The chain recombines TRBV28 with TRBJ2-6; 7 nucleotides agree with TRBD1. CDR3 length equals 15 residues. The germline gives CDR1 MDHEN, CDR2 SYDVKM. V trimming: 7 bases; J trimming: 0 bases; junction bases outside the gene matches: 3. The CDR3 DNA sequence: TGTGCCAGCAAGGGACAGAGCTCTGGGGCCAACGTCCTGACTTTC. Translating it yields CASKGQSSGANVLTF.

The genes are TRBV7-8 and TRBJ2-5; no clear D gene. V dropped 7 bases and J dropped 0 bases, with 9 bases sitting between them. CDR1 is SGHVS and CDR2 is FQNEAQ in the germline V gene. This CDR3 has 13 amino acids. DNA for the CDR3: TGTGCCAGCATCGGAGAGTACCAAGAGACCCAGTACTTC. Its translation is CASIGEYQETQYF. The full variable domain, in which reference TRBV7-8 and TRBJ2-5 provide the parts outside the CDR3, is GAGVSQSPRYKVAKRGQDVALRCDPISGHVSLFWYQQALGQGPEFLTYFQNEAQLDKSGLPSDRFFAERPEGSVSTLKIQRTQQEDSAVYLCASIGEYQETQYFGPGTRLLVL.

The gene calls are TRBV7-2 and TRBJ2-2; maybe TRBD1 (5 bases). The CDR3 runs 14 residues. Germline lookup yields CDR1 SGHTA and CDR2 FQGNSA. Deletions cut 2 bases from V and 4 bases from J, with 8 bases between. CDR3 in amino acids: CASSLSGRTGELFF. CDR3 nucleotide sequence: TGTGCCAGCAGCTTATCAGGGCGCACCGGGGAGCTGTTTTTT.

This clone has more than one count but fewer than ten. The chain is built from TRBV6-5 and TRBJ2-4; D call uncertain. CDR1 MNHEY and CDR2 SVGAGI come from the germline V gene. The CDR3 totals 13 residues. V lost 4 bases and J lost 10, with 14 bases in between. CDR3 sequence reads: CASSSSPSDIQYF. DNA of the CDR3: TGTGCCAGCAGTTCGTCACCCTCGGATATTCAGTACTTC.

The chain employs TRBV7-2 and TRBJ1-6, with 7 nucleotides matching TRBD1. The ends lost 3 bases at V and 5 bases at J; junction bases unmatched: 1. Germline lookup yields CDR1 SGHTA and CDR2 FQGNSA. The CDR3 has 14 residues. The CDR3 nucleotides are TGTGCCAGCAGCTTCACAGGGGATAATTCACCCCTCCACTTT. Encoded protein: CASSFTGDNSPLHF.

V usage is TRBV29-1 and J usage is TRBJ2-3; D is unresolved. The CDR3 has 14 residues. Germline V CDR1 and CDR2: SQVTM, ANQGSEA. Between the trimmed V and J ends, which lost 3 bases and 2 bases, there was a span of 12 bases. In DNA, the CDR3 is TGCAGCGTTGACAAGGGATTATCCACAGATACGCAGTATTTT. Its translation is CSVDKGLSTDTQYF.

This clone was found a few times. This chain uses TRBV7-3 with TRBJ2-2; perhaps TRBD1 as D (6 bases). The V and J ends lost 5 bases and 5 bases respectively, with 9 bases between them. Germline loops: CDR1 SGHTA, CDR2 FQGTGA. The CDR3 totals 13 residues. The CDR3 loop reads CASSAQGTGELFF. CDR3 sequence (DNA): TGTGCCAGCAGCGCACAGGGTACCGGGGAGCTGTTTTTT. Looking up the rest from reference TRBV7-3 and TRBJ2-2 gives the full variable domain: GAGVSQTPSNKVTEKGKYVELRCDPISGHTALYWYRQSLGQGPEFLIYFQGTGAADDSGLPNDRFFAVRPEGSVSTLKIQRTERGDSAVYLCASSAQGTGELFFGEGSRLTVL.

This clone was recorded a few times. This sequence joins TRBV7-8 and TRBJ2-7; D unclear. Germline values: CDR1 SGHVS, CDR2 FQNEAQ. V was shortened by 4 bases and J by 5 bases, with 15 bases between the two germline ends. The CDR3 covers 14 residues. The DNA of the CDR3 is TGTGCCAGCAGCTCGACGAGTTGGAAGAACGAGCAGTACTTC. This sequence encodes CASSSTSWKNEQYF.

The J gene is TRBJ2-2, the V gene TRBV25-1; TRBD1 is a possible D gene (5 bases). The V end lost 1 base, the J end lost 3 bases, and 6 bases lay between the germline ends. Looked up from germline, CDR1 is MGHDK and CDR2 is SYGVNS. The CDR3 is made up of 14 amino acids. The CDR3 protein is CASSESGYTGELFF. As DNA, the CDR3 is TGTGCCAGCAGTGAATCAGGGTACACCGGGGAGCTGTTTTTT.

This clone has ten or more counts. This sequence joins TRBV7-9 and TRBJ2-3; D is undetermined. The CDR3 is 14 residues long. Per the germline V gene, CDR1 is SEHNR and CDR2 is FQNEAQ (reference sequence). V lost 7 bases to trimming and J lost 6 bases, with 17 bases between them. CDR3 in DNA: TGTGCCAGCACCCCGGCATCTCTGGGGGATACGCAGTATTTT. Residues: CASTPASLGDTQYF. Based on the CDR3 plus reference TRBV7-9 and TRBJ2-3, the full variable domain is DTGVSQNPRHKITKRGQNVTFRCDPISEHNRLYWYRQTLGQGPEFLTYFQNEAQLEKSRLLSDRFSAERPKGSFSTLEIQRTEQGDSAMYLCASTPASLGDTQYFGPGTRLTVL.

To note about this clone: A much larger clone sits a single nucleotide away, making a read error possible. Here the CDR3 reads CASSLWSRTGNTETFF. CDR3 sequence (DNA): TGTGCCAGCAGCTTATGGTCCCGGACAGGGAACACTGAAACTTTCTTT. This rearrangement joins TRBV7-3 to TRBJ1-1; TRBD1 aligns across 8 bases. This CDR3 region has 16 residues. CDR1 and CDR2 (germline): SGHTA, FQGTGA.

The chain is built from TRBV7-2 and TRBJ2-5, with TRBD2 as a possible D gene (5 bases). This CDR3 contains 13 residues. CDR1 is SGHTA and CDR2 is FQGNSA in the germline V gene. The V end was cut by 3 bases, the J end by 5 bases, with 10 bases between. CDR3 DNA sequence: TGTGCCAGCAGCTTTCAGACGGGGGAGACCCAGTACTTC. Its translation is CASSFQTGETQYF.

This clone was counted between two and nine times. The V and J genes are TRBV29-1 and TRBJ1-2; D is unclear. The CDR3 has 14 residues. The V end lost 7 bases, the J end lost 2 bases, and 17 bases lay between the germline ends. Looked up from germline, CDR1 is SQVTM and CDR2 is ANQGSEA. CDR3 coding DNA: TGCAGCGAATCGGCATTGGGAGGCAACTATGGCTACACCTTC. Its protein is CSESALGGNYGYTF.

V is TRBV4-3 and J is TRBJ1-2; D ambiguous. There are 16 residues in the CDR3. V lost 1 base, J lost 9 bases, and 21 bases lay in between. CDR1 and CDR2 (germline): LGHNA, YSLEER. The CDR3 spells CASSQASPKAGNRYTF. CDR3 bases: TGCGCCAGCAGCCAAGCTTCGCCCAAGGCGGGGAATCGCTACACCTTC.